This is a list of T cell receptor beta chains from one sample in a study of control samples from healthy donors and cancer patients. Here immunoSEQ multiplex PCR was the method, and the copy in TCRdb shows in-frame clones only, minus some. The table lists 150,000 to 190,000 clones, about 94% of them singletons, with 2% to 2.5% in the top ten. Sequences were obtained from blood. These receptors all come from a man in his fifties or sixties in good health. Each CDR3 is given with its conserved first and last residue. Each record gives: D gene, clone size, V gene, J gene, CDR3 DNA, CDR3 protein. D genes are given only for firm matches. Clone size is given for some rows only: seen once, a few or many times, or a class if the clone is expanded.

d_call: TRBD1; clone_size: -; v_call: TRBV10-3; j_call: TRBJ1-1; cdr3_nt: TGTGCCATCAGGGACAGGGGGGACTCGAACACTGAAGCTTTCTTT; cdr3_aa: CAIRDRGDSNTEAFF
d_call: -; clone_size: -; v_call: TRBV29-1; j_call: TRBJ1-1; cdr3_nt: TGCAGCGTCGAGGCCCTTGAAGCTTTCTTT; cdr3_aa: CSVEALEAFF
d_call: -; clone_size: -; v_call: TRBV4-2; j_call: TRBJ2-7; cdr3_nt: TGTGCCAGCAGCCAAGCGGTTTCCCGCTACGAGCAGTACTTC; cdr3_aa: CASSQAVSRYEQYF
d_call: TRBD1; clone_size: -; v_call: TRBV5-1; j_call: TRBJ2-5; cdr3_nt: TGCGCCAGCAGCTTGAGGTCGGGACAGGGGAGCGAGACCCAGTACTTC; cdr3_aa: CASSLRSGQGSETQYF
d_call: -; clone_size: -; v_call: TRBV19; j_call: TRBJ2-6; cdr3_nt: TGTGCCAGTAGGGCCTCTGGGGCCAACGTCCTGACTTTC; cdr3_aa: CASRASGANVLTF
d_call: -; clone_size: -; v_call: TRBV5-1; j_call: TRBJ2-6; cdr3_nt: TGCGCCAGCAGCTTGGCCACCCCTGGGGCCAACGTCCTGACTTTC; cdr3_aa: CASSLATPGANVLTF
d_call: -; clone_size: -; v_call: TRBV9; j_call: TRBJ1-6; cdr3_nt: TGTGCCAGCAGCGATGGACAGCGAAATTCACCCCTCCACTTT; cdr3_aa: CASSDGQRNSPLHF
d_call: TRBD1; clone_size: -; v_call: TRBV30; j_call: TRBJ2-4; cdr3_nt: TGTGCCTCGGACAGGGGCAGGAACATTCAGTACTTC; cdr3_aa: CASDRGRNIQYF
d_call: TRBD1; clone_size: -; v_call: TRBV4-2; j_call: TRBJ2-7; cdr3_nt: TGTGCCAGCAGCACCCGGGACAGGAACCACTACGAGCAGTACTTC; cdr3_aa: CASSTRDRNHYEQYF
d_call: TRBD1; clone_size: -; v_call: TRBV4-1; j_call: TRBJ1-4; cdr3_nt: TGCGCCAGCAGCGCCTATGGGGGACAGGGAAATGAAAAACTGTTTTTT; cdr3_aa: CASSAYGGQGNEKLFF
d_call: -; clone_size: -; v_call: TRBV6-8; j_call: TRBJ1-3; cdr3_nt: TGTGCCAGCAGTAGGGGACGCTGCTCTGGAAACACCATATATTTT; cdr3_aa: CASSRGRCSGNTIYF
d_call: -; clone_size: -; v_call: TRBV15; j_call: TRBJ2-7; cdr3_nt: TGTGCCACCAGCAGAGATCGGGGCAGGGTGGGCGAGCAGTACTTC; cdr3_aa: CATSRDRGRVGEQYF
d_call: -; clone_size: -; v_call: TRBV28; j_call: TRBJ1-2; cdr3_nt: TGTGCCAGCAGTTTGGACTTAAACTATGGCTACACCTTC; cdr3_aa: CASSLDLNYGYTF
d_call: -; clone_size: -; v_call: TRBV3-1/TRBV3-2; j_call: TRBJ1-3; cdr3_nt: TGTGCCAGCAGCCCGACCGGGTTTTGGGGAAACACCATATATTTT; cdr3_aa: CASSPTGFWGNTIYF
d_call: -; clone_size: -; v_call: TRBV5-1; j_call: TRBJ1-2; cdr3_nt: TGCGCCAGCAGCTTGGAAGGGACCGGCCTTAGTGGCTATGGCTACACCTTC; cdr3_aa: CASSLEGTGLSGYGYTF
d_call: -; clone_size: -; v_call: TRBV28; j_call: TRBJ2-7; cdr3_nt: TGTGCCAGCAGTTTGGGACCACCGACCTACGAGCAGTACTTC; cdr3_aa: CASSLGPPTYEQYF
d_call: TRBD2; clone_size: -; v_call: TRBV19; j_call: TRBJ2-7; cdr3_nt: TGTGCCAGTAGTCGCCGAGGCAGGGAACTAGCGGGAGCTCTTGGGCAGCAGTACTTC; cdr3_aa: CASSRRGRELAGALGQQYF
d_call: -; clone_size: -; v_call: TRBV7-2; j_call: TRBJ2-2; cdr3_nt: TGTGCCAGCAGCTTAAAAGCAATCGCGAACACCGGGGAGCTGTTTTTT; cdr3_aa: CASSLKAIANTGELFF
d_call: -; clone_size: -; v_call: TRBV3-1/TRBV3-2; j_call: TRBJ2-6; cdr3_nt: TGTGCCAGCAGCCACTCTGGGGCCAACGTCCTGACTTTC; cdr3_aa: CASSHSGANVLTF
d_call: -; clone_size: -; v_call: TRBV7-8; j_call: TRBJ2-6; cdr3_nt: TGTGCCAGCAGCCGAGCCGGGGCTGGTTTAAGTGGGGCCAACGTCCTGACTTTC; cdr3_aa: CASSRAGAGLSGANVLTF
d_call: -; clone_size: once; v_call: TRBV29-1; j_call: TRBJ1-1; cdr3_nt: TGCAGCGTTGAATTTGCGACAGGGAACACTGAAGCTTTCTTT; cdr3_aa: CSVEFATGNTEAFF
d_call: TRBD1; clone_size: -; v_call: TRBV7-9; j_call: TRBJ2-7; cdr3_nt: TGTGCCAGCAGCTCCGACAGGGGGTCGAGGGAGCAGTACTTC; cdr3_aa: CASSSDRGSREQYF
d_call: -; clone_size: -; v_call: TRBV9; j_call: TRBJ1-3; cdr3_nt: TGTGCCAGCAGCCCCCGGGACGGCTCTGGAAACACCATATATTTT; cdr3_aa: CASSPRDGSGNTIYF
d_call: -; clone_size: -; v_call: TRBV7-9; j_call: TRBJ1-2; cdr3_nt: TGTGCCAGCAGCTTAGGTGCTGCCCGAGGCTACACCTTC; cdr3_aa: CASSLGAARGYTF
d_call: -; clone_size: -; v_call: TRBV15; j_call: TRBJ2-7; cdr3_nt: TGTGCCACCAGCAGACCCTCAGAAAGCGAGCAGTACTTC; cdr3_aa: CATSRPSESEQYF
d_call: TRBD2; clone_size: -; v_call: TRBV7-3; j_call: TRBJ2-1; cdr3_nt: TGTGCCAGCAGCTCCCGGACTAGCGGGAGAAATGAGCAGTTCTTC; cdr3_aa: CASSSRTSGRNEQFF
d_call: TRBD2; clone_size: -; v_call: TRBV7-9; j_call: TRBJ2-3; cdr3_nt: TGTGCCAGCAGCTTAGCCGGACTAGCGGGAGCTGGGACAGATACGCAGTATTTT; cdr3_aa: CASSLAGLAGAGTDTQYF
d_call: TRBD1; clone_size: once; v_call: TRBV2; j_call: TRBJ1-1; cdr3_nt: TGTGCCAGCGCCTCAGGGGGCGAATCCTCCATGAGCACTGAAGCTTTCTTT; cdr3_aa: CASASGGESSMSTEAFF
d_call: -; clone_size: few; v_call: TRBV6-4; j_call: TRBJ1-6; cdr3_nt: TGTGCCAGCAGTGACTCCGAGAATTCACCCCTCCACTTT; cdr3_aa: CASSDSENSPLHF
d_call: -; clone_size: -; v_call: TRBV18; j_call: TRBJ1-5; cdr3_nt: TGTGCCAGCTCAGAACAGGGCGGATGGAACAATCAGCCCCAGCATTTT; cdr3_aa: CASSEQGGWNNQPQHF
d_call: -; clone_size: -; v_call: TRBV5-1; j_call: TRBJ1-5; cdr3_nt: TGCGCCAGCAGCTTGATGGGAGGGAGCAATCAGCCCCAGCATTTT; cdr3_aa: CASSLMGGSNQPQHF